The present entry profiles one T cell receptor (beta chain) with its context. Its antigen is not yet known. The sample holds no much larger clone one base away, and base qualities are not on file. The data were obtained in a study of CD8 T cells in ankylosing spondylitis (dated by TCRdb to about 2017). Regarding the study in general: T cell receptor beta repertoires were profiled in healthy donors and ankylosing spondylitis patients so that disease-linked TCR variants could be found. The full study cohort comprised around 25 ankylosing spondylitis patients and 85 to 120 healthy donors. Samples of peripheral blood were taken, and for ankylosing spondylitis patients, synovial fluid was collected as well. Results the study describes overall, beyond this receptor: According to the report, matched synovial fluid samples from ankylosing spondylitis patients were significantly enriched for the disease-linked clones. A TCR beta motif made up of roughly eight highly homologous amino acid variants appeared to be characteristic of blood from ankylosing spondylitis patients. Some of the motif variants had been reported before in the synovial fluid and blood of reactive arthritis patients, a finding that suggests common disease-initiation mechanisms. The disease-linked clones had a CD8+ phenotype and were found at relatively low frequencies in peripheral blood.

Inclusive of the bounding cysteine and phenylalanine, the CDR3 is 13 residues long. The CDR3 DNA has 39 bases and is translated from base 1. V ends up 6 bases short and J 4 bases short, with an unmatched junction base count of 8. CDR1 and CDR2 (DFQATT, SNEGSKA) derive from the germline V gene (reference sequence). Sequencing used an Illumina HiSeq 2500. TCR beta libraries were prepared by quantitative 5'-RACE with molecular barcodes. From the authors' description of their analysis: Disease-linked TCR variants were identified with a new computational method built on a probabilistic model of VDJ rearrangement. The public reads were reanalyzed by TCRdb: fastp trimming at Q25, MiXCR alignment, in-frame beta chains only. CDR3 protein sequences are deduplicated, and each keeps its most common genes and DNA. These V and J calls derive from TCRdb rather than the authors' analysis. Across this sample there are about 540,000 distinct CDR3 sequences, with roughly 13% seen only once. Together, the top ten hold approximately 7% of the sample.

This chain is built from TRBV20-1 and TRBJ1-2, and 7 junction bases match TRBD1. Sequencing was done on a sample of blood, either unsorted or a sorted T cell fraction (not recorded which). The origin of this receptor is a male donor with ankylosing spondylitis. The CDR3 sequence is CSANGRDSYGYTF. The sequenced DNA: TGCAGTGCGAACGGCCGGGACAGCTATGGCTACACCTTC.